This T cell receptor (beta chain) was identified during a study of T cell responses to AZD1222 COVID-19 vaccine. TCRdb keeps only in-frame clones here, not all; method: immunoSEQ multiplex PCR. The table has around 150,000 clones, around nine tenths seen once. A remark on this clone: Its antigen is currently unknown.

The germline V and J ends were trimmed by 1 base and 7 bases, with 25 bases remaining between them. The V gene's germline CDR1 is SGHVS and CDR2 FQNEAQ. The CDR3 loop spans 18 amino acids. Regarding the study as a whole: With dominance at 160-218 and 743-854, vaccine-associated CD4 TCRs spanned spike.

The receptor comes from an adult who received the AZD1222 COVID-19 vaccine. The V and J genes are TRBV7-8 and TRBJ1-2; D is possibly TRBD1 (5 bases). The source was peripheral blood, collected 28 days after the second AZD1222 dose. The CDR3 DNA sequence: TGTGCCAGCAGCTTAGAGAGGTGGAGGGGAAGACAATACGGTGGCTACACCTTC. Its translation is CASSLERWRGRQYGGYTF.